This entry lists 14 T cell receptor beta chains sequenced from one sample in a study of blood T cell repertoires in COVID-19. Some clones are missing from TCRdb's copy, which holds only in-frame ones; the method was immunoSEQ multiplex PCR. The sample yields 200,000 to 250,000 clones, over 70% seen once. The sample was PBMCs or T cells enriched from blood (not recorded which). These receptors were obtained from a woman between 25 and 40 years old who had been exposed to COVID-19.

V usage is TRBV5-3 and J usage is TRBJ1-2, with TRBD1 matching 10 bases. TRBV5-3 is known as an ORF, though its function is uncertain. The CDR3 length is 14 residues. Unmatched junction bases numbered 8, after V lost 5 bases and J lost 7 bases. CDR3 in amino acids: CARRADRGQGGYTF. The CDR3 nucleotides read TGTGCCAGAAGGGCTGACAGGGGGCAGGGTGGCTACACCTTC.

The V and J genes are TRBV3-1 (or the pseudogene TRBV3-2) and TRBJ2-5; 11 nucleotides align to TRBD2. V lost 8 bases to trimming and J lost 4 bases; unmatched junction nucleotides: 15. The length of the CDR3 is 17 residues. Germline CDR1 reads LGHDT; CDR2 reads YNNKEL (reference sequence). CDR3 in amino acids: CASERLAGGKAAETQYF. CDR3 nucleotides: TGTGCCAGCGAAAGATTAGCGGGAGGGAAGGCCGCAGAGACCCAGTACTTC.

The chain recombines TRBV29-1 with TRBJ1-2; 8 nucleotides line up with TRBD1. The germline CDR1 and CDR2 sequences are SQVTM and ANQGSEA. This CDR3 has 14 residues. V lost 4 bases and J lost 5; bases outside the gene matches: 9. The CDR3 loop is CSVGQQGDTYGYTF. Here the CDR3 DNA reads TGCAGCGTTGGACAACAGGGGGACACTTATGGCTACACCTTC.

V gene TRBV30 combines with J gene TRBJ1-4, with D hard to call. The V gene's germline CDR1 is GTSNPN and CDR2 SVGIG (reference sequence). V was trimmed by 4 bases and J by 6 bases, leaving 9 bases between them. The CDR3 consists of 12 residues. The CDR3 DNA reads TGTGCCTGGATGAGGGTTGATGAAAAACTGTTTTTT. Translating gives CAWMRVDEKLFF.

The V and J genes are TRBV7-9 and TRBJ1-1; D uncertain. V lost 3 bases and J 3 bases, leaving 11 bases between the germline ends. The CDR3 totals 14 residues. The germline gives CDR1 SEHNR, CDR2 FQNEAQ (reference sequence). As DNA, the CDR3 is TGTGCCAGCAGCTTCCGAGGTCCGGACACTGAAGCTTTCTTT. As protein: CASSFRGPDTEAFF.

This chain links TRBV28 with TRBJ1-4; maybe TRBD1 (6 bases). Germline CDR1 MDHEN, CDR2 SYDVKM. The V end lost 6 bases, the J end lost 8 bases, and 10 bases lay between the germline ends. The length of the CDR3 is 12 residues. In DNA, the CDR3 is TGTGCCAGCAGATGGACAGACGAAAAACTGTTTTTT. The encoded protein is CASRWTDEKLFF.

This chain links TRBV10-3 with TRBJ1-2; tentatively, D is TRBD1 (5 bases). CDR3 size: 14 residues. Germline V gene data show CDR1 as ENHRY and CDR2 as SYGVKD. V was shortened by 4 bases and J by 4 bases, with 13 bases between the two germline ends. The CDR3 region is CAISGGSVGYGYTF. CDR3 nucleotides: TGTGCCATCAGTGGGGGCAGCGTTGGCTATGGCTACACCTTC.

This clone was seen only a few times. This chain joins TRBV5-1 and TRBJ1-2, with 8 bases matching TRBD1. Trimming removed 3 bases from V and 2 bases from J; junction bases left unmatched: 3. In germline, CDR1 is SGHRS, CDR2 YFSETQ. The CDR3 sequence is 14 residues long. The CDR3 loop is CASSSRQGNYGYTF. CDR3 bases: TGCGCCAGCAGCTCCAGACAGGGGAACTATGGCTACACCTTC.

The V and J genes are TRBV2 and TRBJ1-4; 8 positions agree with TRBD1. The CDR3 contains 14 residues. With V trimmed by 2 bases and J by 10 bases, 6 bases remained unmatched. Germline V lookup: CDR1 SNHLY, CDR2 FYNNEI. The CDR3 sequence is CASSEQGAVGKLFF. CDR3 nucleotide sequence: TGTGCCAGCAGTGAACAGGGGGCGGTGGGAAAACTGTTTTTT.

This chain uses TRBV11-2 with TRBJ1-2, with D perhaps matching TRBD1 (6 bases). Germline CDR1 is SGHAT and CDR2 is FQNNGV. With 1 base removed from V and 6 bases from J, the gap between germline ends came to 15 bases. The CDR3 covers 15 residues. The CDR3 region is CASSLVRGRGDGYTF. CDR3 DNA sequence: TGTGCCAGCAGCTTAGTCAGGGGCCGTGGGGATGGCTACACCTTC.

The chain joins TRBV10-2 to TRBJ2-2; 7 positions match TRBD1. J was trimmed by 6 bases and V by 8 bases; bases with no gene match: 12. The CDR3 totals 15 residues. Germline V gene lookup returns CDR1 WSHSY and CDR2 SAAADI. The CDR3 coding sequence is TGCGCCAGCCGACTCCGGGACAGCTTCCCCGGGGAGCTGTTTTTT. Translating gives CASRLRDSFPGELFF.

The V gene is TRBV7-9, the J gene TRBJ2-5; D unresolved. Germline assignment: CDR1 SEHNR and CDR2 FQNEAQ (reference sequence). This CDR3 has 15 residues. V lost 7 bases, J lost 4 bases, and 19 bases lay in between. Here the CDR3 reads CASTPPRSIGETQYF. The CDR3 DNA reads as TGTGCCAGCACACCTCCCAGGTCAATAGGAGAGACCCAGTACTTC.

The rearrangement links TRBV2 to TRBJ2-1; 7 bases line up with TRBD2. Germline CDR1 SNHLY, CDR2 FYNNEI. The CDR3 sequence is 16 residues long. The trim removed 2 bases at V and 7 bases at J, leaving 11 bases unmatched. The CDR3 coding sequence is TGTGCCAGCAGTGAAAGGGCGGGACTAATAGAGAATGAGCAGTTCTTC. Translating it yields CASSERAGLIENEQFF.

CDR3 in DNA: TGTGCCAGTAGCATACAGGGGCTAAATCAGCCCCAGCATTTT. As protein: CASSIQGLNQPQHF. The V call is TRBV19, the J call TRBJ1-5; TRBD1 matches 7 bases. Germline CDR1 LNHDA, CDR2 SQIVND (reference sequence). The CDR3 sequence is 14 residues long. Unmatched junction bases numbered 6, after V lost 6 bases and J lost 4 bases.